This section outlines one TCR beta chain sequence together with its context. This entry comes from a study of blood T cell repertoires in COVID-19. Study context: Samples came from the United States, Italy and Spain, spanning acute and convalescent COVID-19. PBMCs, B-cell-depleted T cells, or T cells provided the cDNA or gDNA that made up the material.

Original methodology: Cell counts per sample came from amplifying reference gene primers. TCRdb's copy holds only in-frame clones and misses some; the assay was immunoSEQ multiplex PCR. From that table come the V and J calls and clone size; the DNA was used to work out D and trimming. This repertoire shows some 260,000 clones, 88% found once; its top ten account for around 0.7%. V lost 5 bases and J lost 0; bases outside the gene matches: 2. Germline V gene sequence: CDR1 GTSNPN, CDR2 SVGIG (reference sequence). The CDR3 covers 13 residues. Input material: peripheral blood. The TCR sequence derives from a human donor in a cohort sampled during active COVID-19. V and J are TRBV30 and TRBJ1-1; 8 nucleotides line up with TRBD1. The chain's CDR3 is CAWHRGVNTEAFF. The CDR3 nucleotides are TGTGCCTGGCACAGGGGGGTGAACACTGAAGCTTTCTTT.